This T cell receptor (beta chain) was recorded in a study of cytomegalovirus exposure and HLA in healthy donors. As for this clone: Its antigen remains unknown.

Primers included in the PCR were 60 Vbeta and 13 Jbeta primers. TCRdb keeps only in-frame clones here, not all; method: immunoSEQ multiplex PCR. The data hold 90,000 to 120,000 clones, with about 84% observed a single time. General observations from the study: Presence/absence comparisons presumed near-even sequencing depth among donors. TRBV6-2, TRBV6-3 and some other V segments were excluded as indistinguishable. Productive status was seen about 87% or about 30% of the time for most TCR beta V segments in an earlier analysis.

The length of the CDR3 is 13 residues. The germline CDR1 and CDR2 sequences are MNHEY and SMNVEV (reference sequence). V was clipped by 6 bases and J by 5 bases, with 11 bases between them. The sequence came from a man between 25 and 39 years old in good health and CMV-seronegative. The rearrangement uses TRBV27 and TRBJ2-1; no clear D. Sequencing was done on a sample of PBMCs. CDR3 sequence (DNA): TGTGCCAGCAGGCCTAGGCCCCACAATGAGCAGTTCTTC. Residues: CASRPRPHNEQFF.